This section outlines one T cell receptor (beta chain) sequence together with its context. Its antigen is unidentified. The V gene's germline CDR1 is SEHNR and CDR2 FQNEAQ (reference sequence). V lost 5 bases, J lost 0 bases, and 14 bases lay in between. The CDR3 contains 16 residues. A marrow graft followed busulfan-fludarabine conditioning, with cyclophosphamide on days +3 and +4. Clones were read by immunoSEQ multiplex PCR, and TCRdb kept only the in-frame ones, dropping some. Among 6,000 to 7,500 clones, about four fifths were seen once, and the ten largest hold 20%. This sample stems from a study of T cells after posttransplantation cyclophosphamide. Notes on the study in general: Donor-recipient repertoire similarity was low at 1-2 months, rising over year one. Recipient CMV seropositivity and CMV reactivation strongly tracked TRB clonality.

Sample: PBMCs, taken after allogeneic stem cell transplant with posttransplant cyclophosphamide. The sequence was obtained from a female patient aged 50 to 60 who received an allogeneic stem cell transplant from a related donor, was CMV-positive, and had no GVHD. The T cells may partly be graft donor cells. The chain has TRBV7-9 and TRBJ2-1, with D unclear. The CDR3 DNA sequence: TGTGCCAGCAGCAAGCAATCCCCGAGCTCCTACAATGAGCAGTTCTTC. Its protein product is CASSKQSPSSYNEQFF.